These 4 T cell receptor beta chains share one sample of origin, sequenced in a study of beta chain features in type 1 diabetes. Investigators reverse transcribed all isolated RNA, so they sequenced expressed TCRB transcripts. Clones were read by immunoSEQ multiplex PCR, and TCRdb kept only the in-frame ones, dropping some. The sample lists under 450,000 clones, around 15% occurring once. Sequencing used naive CD4+ T cells from blood. The receptor source for this set is a young woman in good health.

This clone was seen a few times. The J gene is TRBJ2-4, the V gene TRBV28; D is possibly TRBD2 (5 bases). This CDR3 region has 16 residues. The ends were cut back, 6 bases at V and 1 base at J, with 16 bases in the middle. Germline V CDR1 and CDR2: MDHEN, SYDVKM. Written as DNA, the CDR3 is TGTGCCAGCAGCAACCATCCTTCGGGGGCCAAAAACATTCAGTACTTC. Encoded protein: CASSNHPSGAKNIQYF.

The rearrangement uses TRBV9 and TRBJ2-6, with D perhaps TRBD2 (5 bases). The CDR3 is 15 amino acids. Trimming took off 3 bases at V and 4 bases at J, with 11 bases between the two ends. Germline CDR1 SGDLS, CDR2 YYNGEE. The CDR3 sequence is CASSADTGGANVLTF. CDR3 nucleotides: TGTGCCAGCAGCGCCGACACGGGAGGGGCCAACGTCCTGACTTTC.

V gene TRBV9 combines with J gene TRBJ2-1; 8 positions agree with TRBD1. Germline V lookup: CDR1 SGDLS, CDR2 YYNGEE. The J segment lost 0 bases and the V segment lost 3 bases, leaving 2 bases of the junction unmatched. CDR3 length equals 15 residues. The CDR3 region has the DNA TGTGCCAGCAGCGAGGGACAGGTCTCCTACAATGAGCAGTTCTTC. This encodes CASSEGQVSYNEQFF.

There are a few counts of this clone. The chain recombines TRBV7-8 with TRBJ1-2; D gene uncertain. This CDR3 comprises 14 residues. The V and J ends lost 4 bases and 2 bases respectively, with 11 bases between them. Germline V gene data show CDR1 as SGHVS and CDR2 as FQNEAQ. CDR3 sequence: CASSSEGGNYGYTF. Written as DNA, the CDR3 is TGTGCCAGCAGCTCCGAGGGAGGAAACTATGGCTACACCTTC. Full variable domain (missing parts from reference TRBV7-8 and TRBJ1-2): GAGVSQSPRYKVAKRGQDVALRCDPISGHVSLFWYQQALGQGPEFLTYFQNEAQLDKSGLPSDRFFAERPEGSVSTLKIQRTQQEDSAVYLCASSSEGGNYGYTFGSGTRLTVV.